Listed below are T cell receptor beta chains from one sample, sequenced in a study of blood T cells in healthy people across ages. TCRdb reprocessed the 5' RACE reads with MiXCR, giving one entry per CDR3 protein. The sample carries some 710,000 distinct CDR3 sequences, about half recorded once. Sequencing input: blood. These receptors were obtained from an elderly man in good health. Both conserved end residues are part of each CDR3. The D gene is left open where the match is weak. Not every row has a clone size; where given, it reads once, few, many or a size class.

>.|TRBJ2-3|TRBV5-1|.
CASSTGAARDTQYF
TGCGCCAGCAGTACCGGCGCGGCTAGAGATACGCAGTATTTT
>.|TRBJ2-5|TRBV20-1|TRBD2
CSAGSRRGEETQYF
TGCAGTGCCGGTTCCAGGCGGGGGGAAGAGACCCAGTACTTC
>few|TRBJ2-1|TRBV6-2/TRBV6-3|.
CASTTRVPYNEQFF
TGTGCCAGCACCACCAGGGTTCCATACAATGAGCAGTTCTTC
>.|TRBJ2-1|TRBV5-6|.
CASSFRSSGYNEQFF
TGTGCCAGCAGCTTTAGGTCGAGCGGGTACAATGAGCAGTTCTTC
>.|TRBJ2-7|TRBV3-1|TRBD2
CASSLGEGREQYF
TGTGCCAGCAGCCTAGGGGAGGGACGCGAGCAGTACTTC
>.|TRBJ2-3|TRBV24-1|TRBD1
CATSDYTGTAVDTQYF
TGTGCCACCAGTGATTATACAGGGACAGCGGTGGATACGCAGTATTTT
>.|TRBJ2-7|TRBV7-2|TRBD2
CASSLVWFGRANYEQYF
TGTGCCAGCAGCTTAGTTTGGTTCGGGAGGGCCAACTACGAGCAGTACTTC
>few|TRBJ1-1|TRBV7-2|.
CASSPEGRRMNTEAFF
TGTGCCAGCAGCCCTGAAGGACGGCGGATGAACACTGAAGCTTTCTTT
>.|TRBJ2-7|TRBV7-9|.
CASSLKGIGFYEQYF
TGTGCCAGCAGCTTAAAGGGAATCGGCTTCTACGAGCAGTACTTC
>.|TRBJ2-1|TRBV3-1|TRBD2
CASSPSGSFYNEQFF
TGTGCCAGCAGCCCCAGCGGGAGCTTCTACAATGAGCAGTTCTTC
>few|TRBJ1-2|TRBV5-1|.
CASSLVGGSLYGYTF
TGCGCCAGCAGCTTGGTTGGGGGCTCTCTCTATGGCTACACCTTC
>.|TRBJ2-4|TRBV11-2|TRBD1
CASSPLRGLGLNIQYF
TGTGCCAGCAGCCCACTTAGGGGGCTGGGGTTAAACATTCAGTACTTC
>few|TRBJ2-1|TRBV20-1|TRBD2
CSARDRRLAGNNEQFF
TGCAGTGCTAGAGACCGTCGACTAGCGGGAAACAATGAGCAGTTCTTC
>.|TRBJ2-4|TRBV10-3|TRBD1
CAISEGSGQVNIQYF
TGTGCCATCAGTGAGGGCTCGGGACAGGTGAACATTCAGTACTTC
>few|TRBJ2-1|TRBV27|TRBD1
CASRFGPTGGGQFF
TGTGCCAGCAGATTCGGACCAACAGGGGGAGGGCAGTTCTTC
>few|TRBJ2-7|TRBV24-1|TRBD2
CATSDTGTSDEQYF
TGTGCCACCAGTGACACCGGGACTAGCGACGAGCAGTACTTC
>.|TRBJ2-7|TRBV27|.
CASSLSITEGYEQYF
TGTGCCAGCAGTTTATCGATCACAGAGGGGTACGAGCAGTACTTC
>.|TRBJ2-5|TRBV12-3/TRBV12-4|TRBD2
CASSPGTRQYF
TGTGCCAGCAGTCCCGGGACTAGGCAGTACTTC
>few|TRBJ2-7|TRBV5-1|.
CASSLQGAEHYEQYF
TGCGCCAGCAGCTTGCAGGGCGCGGAACACTACGAGCAGTACTTC
>few|TRBJ1-2|TRBV12-3/TRBV12-4|.
CASSSGRLGYTF
TGTGCCAGCAGTTCTGGACGTTTGGGCTACACCTTC
>once|TRBJ2-4|TRBV18|.
CASSRQEAQYF
TGTGCCAGCTCGCGCCAAGAGGCCCAGTACTTC
>many|TRBJ2-1|TRBV5-1|.
CASSFGTEHNEQFF
TGCGCCAGCAGCTTCGGGACCGAGCACAATGAGCAGTTCTTC
>.|TRBJ2-1|TRBV7-8|TRBD2
CASSLPTGTSGSSDNEQFF
TGTGCCAGCAGCCTCCCAACCGGGACTAGCGGGAGTAGTGACAATGAGCAGTTCTTC
>few|TRBJ1-5|TRBV4-1|.
CASSQDMGSNQPQHF
TGCGCCAGCAGCCAAGATATGGGGAGCAATCAGCCCCAGCATTTT
>.|TRBJ2-7|TRBV12-3/TRBV12-4|TRBD2
CASSFASGSGEQYF
TGTGCCAGCAGTTTCGCTAGCGGGAGCGGTGAGCAGTACTTC
>once|TRBJ2-3|TRBV27|TRBD2
CASSRRASGWGTDTQYF
TGTGCCAGCAGTCGGCGGGCTAGCGGGTGGGGGACAGATACGCAGTATTTT
>.|TRBJ2-3|TRBV7-2|.
CASSLIAGYTDTQYF
TGTGCCAGCAGCTTAATTGCAGGGTACACAGATACGCAGTATTTT
>.|TRBJ2-1|TRBV5-4|TRBD1
CASSSTTGSSYNEQFF
TGTGCCAGCAGCTCTACGACAGGGAGCTCCTACAATGAGCAGTTCTTC
>few|TRBJ2-7|TRBV29-1|TRBD1
CSFGTDRDEQYF
TGCAGCTTCGGGACAGACCGTGACGAGCAGTACTTC
>.|TRBJ2-1|TRBV4-3|.
CASSQGGGTSRYNEQFF
TGCGCCAGCAGCCAAGGCGGTGGTACTAGCCGATACAATGAGCAGTTCTTC
>.|TRBJ2-1|TRBV21-1|.
CASSKDGLVCNEQFF
TGTGCCAGCAGCAAAGATGGACTAGTCTGCAATGAGCAGTTCTTC
>.|TRBJ1-5|TRBV28|.
CASRPLGVAQPQHF
TGTGCCAGCAGGCCACTCGGTGTTGCTCAGCCCCAGCATTTT
>.|TRBJ1-2|TRBV21-1|.
CASTLGGDYGYTF
TGTGCCAGCACCTTAGGGGGTGACTATGGCTACACCTTC
>many|TRBJ1-1|TRBV5-1|TRBD1
CASSFDRTGGGWTEAFF
TGCGCCAGCAGCTTTGACCGGACAGGGGGCGGTTGGACTGAAGCTTTCTTT
>.|TRBJ2-7|TRBV4-3|.
CASSQDLQGGLLSDEQYF
TGCGCCAGCAGCCAAGATCTGCAGGGTGGCCTTCTTTCGGACGAGCAGTACTTC
>.|TRBJ2-6|TRBV11-3|TRBD2
CASSLEGGGWSGANVPTF
TGTGCCAGCAGCTTAGAAGGCGGGGGTTGGTCTGGGGCCAACGTCCCGACTTTC
>once|TRBJ1-5|TRBV27|.
CASRQSATNQPQHF
TGTGCCAGCAGGCAAAGTGCGACCAATCAGCCCCAGCATTTT
>.|TRBJ2-2|TRBV9|.
CASSVGTTGELFF
TGTGCCAGCAGCGTAGGTACCACCGGGGAGCTGTTTTTT
>.|TRBJ1-6|TRBV7-2|.
CASSYMGSPLHF
TGTGCCAGCAGCTATATGGGCTCACCCCTCCACTTT
>.|TRBJ2-3|TRBV19|.
CASTIGGVAGQPQYF
TGTGCCAGTACCATCGGAGGGGTGGCGGGCCAGCCCCAGTATTTT
>.|TRBJ2-7|TRBV5-6|.
CANSFRVSLEQYF
TGTGCCAACAGCTTCAGGGTCTCTCTCGAGCAGTACTTC
>few|TRBJ1-1|TRBV9|.
CASSVAWGQGEAFF
TGTGCCAGCAGCGTAGCTTGGGGTCAGGGGGAAGCTTTCTTT
>.|TRBJ2-5|TRBV7-2|.
CASSLVSRLDEQYF
TGTGCCAGCAGCTTAGTATCCCGTCTCGATGAGCAGTACTTC
>.|TRBJ2-7|TRBV28|.
CASSSTVLSGTYGYEQYF
TGTGCCAGCAGTTCTACCGTTTTGTCCGGGACATATGGCTACGAGCAGTACTTC
>.|TRBJ2-4|TRBV6-2/TRBV6-3|.
CASRDVVASSGEQYF
TGTGCCAGCAGGGACGTCGTTGCATCGTCGGGGGAGCAGTACTTC
>.|TRBJ2-5|TRBV6-1|.
CASSDSLSKETQYF
TGTGCCAGCAGTGATTCTCTCTCCAAAGAGACCCAGTACTTC
>.|TRBJ2-2|TRBV6-6|TRBD2
CASSYSAGVSTGELFF
TGTGCCAGCAGTTACTCGGCGGGAGTTTCCACCGGGGAGCTGTTTTTT
>.|TRBJ1-2|TRBV4-1|.
CASSQDRAIPLGYTF
TGCGCCAGCAGCCAAGATCGCGCTATACCTCTTGGCTACACCTTC
>.|TRBJ2-7|TRBV5-1|TRBD2
CASSPGTSGYLYEQYF
TGCGCCAGCAGCCCAGGGACTAGCGGCTATCTCTACGAGCAGTACTTC
>few|TRBJ1-5|TRBV12-3/TRBV12-4|.
CASKKDSLGQPQHF
TGTGCCAGCAAAAAAGATAGTTTGGGTCAGCCCCAGCATTTT
>.|TRBJ2-5|TRBV7-8|.
CASSLVADATTQYF
TGTGCCAGCAGCTTAGTTGCGGACGCCACGACCCAGTACTTC
>.|TRBJ2-1|TRBV19|TRBD2
CASSMTSGSGNEQFF
TGTGCCAGTAGTATGACTAGCGGGAGTGGGAATGAGCAGTTCTTC
>few|TRBJ2-3|TRBV3-1|.
CASSQHTDTQYF
TGTGCCAGCAGCCAACACACAGATACGCAGTATTTT
>many|TRBJ2-3|TRBV15|TRBD2
CATSRDRPSGSVSSTDTQYF
TGTGCCACCAGCAGAGATCGGCCTAGCGGGAGCGTTTCCAGCACAGATACGCAGTATTTT